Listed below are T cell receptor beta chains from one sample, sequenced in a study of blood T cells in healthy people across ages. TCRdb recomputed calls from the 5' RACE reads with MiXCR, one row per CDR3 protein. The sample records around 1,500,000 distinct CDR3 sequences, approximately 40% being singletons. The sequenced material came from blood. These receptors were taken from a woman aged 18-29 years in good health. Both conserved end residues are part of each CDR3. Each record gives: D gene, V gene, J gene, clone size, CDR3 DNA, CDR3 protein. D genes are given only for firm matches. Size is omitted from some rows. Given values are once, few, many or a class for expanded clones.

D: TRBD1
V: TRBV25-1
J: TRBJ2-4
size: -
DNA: TGTGCCAGCAGTGGCGGGACAGGGGCTTTCCAGTACTTC
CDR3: CASSGGTGAFQYF

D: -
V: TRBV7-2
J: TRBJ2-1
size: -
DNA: TGTGCCAGCAGCTTAGTTATCGCGGGACGGTACAATGAGCAGTTCTTC
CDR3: CASSLVIAGRYNEQFF

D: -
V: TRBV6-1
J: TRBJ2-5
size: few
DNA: TGTGCCAGCAGTGAAGTTGGGAAACAGACCCAGTACTTC
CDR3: CASSEVGKQTQYF

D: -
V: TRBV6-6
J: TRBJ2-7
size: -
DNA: TGTGCCAGCAGTTACGACGGCGACGAGCAGTACTTC
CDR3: CASSYDGDEQYF

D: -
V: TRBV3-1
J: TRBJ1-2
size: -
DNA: TGTGCCAGCAGTTACAGGATCTATGGCTACACCTTC
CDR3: CASSYRIYGYTF

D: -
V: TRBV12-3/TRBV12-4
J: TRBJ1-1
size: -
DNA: TGTGCCAGCAGTTTAGGCTCAGAGAACACTGAAGCTTTCTTT
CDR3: CASSLGSENTEAFF

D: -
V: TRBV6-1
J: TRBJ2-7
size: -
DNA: TGTGCCAGCAGGGAAGGCGGGTACCCCCACGAGCAGTACTTC
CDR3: CASREGGYPHEQYF

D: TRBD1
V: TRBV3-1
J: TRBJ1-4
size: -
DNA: TGTGCCAGCAGCCAAGGGTTTACAGGGGGCGGACGGGAAAAACTGTTTTTT
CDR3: CASSQGFTGGGREKLFF

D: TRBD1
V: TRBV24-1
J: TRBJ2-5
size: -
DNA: TGTGCCACCAGTGACCCAGGGGGCGGAGAGACCCAGTACTTC
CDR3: CATSDPGGGETQYF

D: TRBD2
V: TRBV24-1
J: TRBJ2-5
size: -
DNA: TGTGCCACCAGTGATTTATCGTTCGGGGGGGAGACCCAGTACTTC
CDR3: CATSDLSFGGETQYF

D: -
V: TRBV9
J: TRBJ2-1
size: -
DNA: TGTGCCAGCAGCGTGGAGGGGGTCTCCTACAATGAGCAGTTCTTC
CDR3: CASSVEGVSYNEQFF

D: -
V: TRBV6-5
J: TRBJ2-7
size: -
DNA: TGTGCCAGCAGCCCTCCCGTGACTCCCTACAATGAGCAGTACTTC
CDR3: CASSPPVTPYNEQYF

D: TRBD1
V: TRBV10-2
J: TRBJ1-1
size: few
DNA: TGCGCCAGCAAAGACAGGGGATCAGGTTCGGACACTGAAGCTTTCTTT
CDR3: CASKDRGSGSDTEAFF

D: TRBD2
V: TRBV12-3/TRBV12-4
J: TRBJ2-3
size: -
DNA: TGTGCCAGCAGGCCCACGGGGGGAGACGCAGATACGCAGTATTTT
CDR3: CASRPTGGDADTQYF

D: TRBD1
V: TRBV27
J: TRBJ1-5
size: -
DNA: TGTGCCAGCAGGACAGGGAGTCTGAGCAATCGGCCCCAGCATTTT
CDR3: CASRTGSLSNRPQHF

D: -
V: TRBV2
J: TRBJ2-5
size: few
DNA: TGTGCCAGCAAGGGTGAGGGCCCCGGGGAGTACTTC
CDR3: CASKGEGPGEYF

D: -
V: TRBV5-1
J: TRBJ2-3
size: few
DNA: TGCGCCAGCAGCTTGGCAGGGGGGAAGGATACGCAGTATTTT
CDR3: CASSLAGGKDTQYF

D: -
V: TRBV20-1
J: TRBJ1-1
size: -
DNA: TGCAGTGCTAGACCACGGGGGGCTGGCACTGAAGCTTTCTTT
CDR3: CSARPRGAGTEAFF

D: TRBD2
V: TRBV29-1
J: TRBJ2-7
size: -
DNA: TGCAGCGTTGGACTAGCGACCTCCTACGAGCAGTACTTC
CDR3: CSVGLATSYEQYF

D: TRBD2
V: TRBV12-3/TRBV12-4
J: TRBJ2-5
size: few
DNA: TGTGCCAGCAGTTTATCGCGGACTAGCGGCTACAATGAGCAGTACTTC
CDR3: CASSLSRTSGYNEQYF

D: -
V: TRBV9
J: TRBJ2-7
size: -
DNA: TGTGCCAGCAGCGTAGGGTCAGGGGGGAACTACGAGCAGTACTTC
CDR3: CASSVGSGGNYEQYF

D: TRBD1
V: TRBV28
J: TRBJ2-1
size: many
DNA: TGTGCCAGCAGTTTACTTGGGACAGACTACAATGAGCAGTTCTTC
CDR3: CASSLLGTDYNEQFF

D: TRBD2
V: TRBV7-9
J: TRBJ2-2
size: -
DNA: TGTGCCAGCAGCTTTCGACTAGCGGGAAGGACCGGGGAGCTGTTTTTT
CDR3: CASSFRLAGRTGELFF

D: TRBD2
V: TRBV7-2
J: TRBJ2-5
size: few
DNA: TGTGCCAGCAGCTTAGGGAGCGGGGTTGTCTTGGAGACCCAGTACTTC
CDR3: CASSLGSGVVLETQYF

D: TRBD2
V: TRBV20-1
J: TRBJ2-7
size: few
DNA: TGCAGTGCTAGAGTTATCGGCGGGGGGGCAAATGAGCAGTACTTC
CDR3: CSARVIGGGANEQYF

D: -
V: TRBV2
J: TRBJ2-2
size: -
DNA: TGTGCCAGCAGTGAAGACACCGGGGAGCTGTTTTTT
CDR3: CASSEDTGELFF

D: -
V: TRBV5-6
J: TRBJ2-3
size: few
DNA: TGTGCCAGCAGCTTTGTTGGCGACAGGCCTCCTAGCACAGATACGCAGTATTTT
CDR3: CASSFVGDRPPSTDTQYF

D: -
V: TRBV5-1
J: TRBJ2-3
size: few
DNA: TGCGCCAGCAGCCGAGACGTGGGGGCAACAGATACGCAGTATTTT
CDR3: CASSRDVGATDTQYF